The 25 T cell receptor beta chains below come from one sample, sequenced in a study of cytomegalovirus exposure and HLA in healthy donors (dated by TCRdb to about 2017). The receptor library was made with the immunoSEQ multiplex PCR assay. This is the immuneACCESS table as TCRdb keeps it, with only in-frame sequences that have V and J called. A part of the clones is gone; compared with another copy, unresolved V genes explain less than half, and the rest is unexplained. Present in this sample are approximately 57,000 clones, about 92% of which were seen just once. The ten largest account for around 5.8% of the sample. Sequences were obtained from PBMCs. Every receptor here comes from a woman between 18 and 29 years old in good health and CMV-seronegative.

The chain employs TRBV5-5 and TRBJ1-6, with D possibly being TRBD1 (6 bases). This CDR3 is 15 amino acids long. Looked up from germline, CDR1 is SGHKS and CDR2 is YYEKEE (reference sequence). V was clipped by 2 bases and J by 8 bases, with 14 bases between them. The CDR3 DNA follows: TGTGCCAGCAGCTTCAGGGGACATGCGGATTCACCCCTCCACTTT. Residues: CASSFRGHADSPLHF.

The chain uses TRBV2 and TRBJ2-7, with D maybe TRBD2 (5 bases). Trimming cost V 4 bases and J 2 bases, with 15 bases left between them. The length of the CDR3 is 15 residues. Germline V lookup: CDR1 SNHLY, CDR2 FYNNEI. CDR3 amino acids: CASSVKAAQTYEQYV. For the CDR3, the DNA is TGTGCCAGCAGTGTAAAAGCGGCTCAAACCTACGAGCAGTACGTC.

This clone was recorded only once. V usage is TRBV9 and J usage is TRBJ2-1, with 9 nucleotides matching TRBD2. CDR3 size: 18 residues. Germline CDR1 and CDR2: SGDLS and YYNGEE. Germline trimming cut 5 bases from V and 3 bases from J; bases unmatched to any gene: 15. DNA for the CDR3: TGTGCCAGCAGTGAAAAGGGGGCTAGCGGGAATTACTACAATGAGCAGTTCTTC. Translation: CASSEKGASGNYYNEQFF.

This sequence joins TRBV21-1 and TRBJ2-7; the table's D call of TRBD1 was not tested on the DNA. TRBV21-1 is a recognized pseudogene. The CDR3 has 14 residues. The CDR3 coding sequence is TGTGCCATACCGTCGACAGACGGTACCTACGAGCAGTACGTC. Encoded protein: CAIPSTDGTYEQYV.

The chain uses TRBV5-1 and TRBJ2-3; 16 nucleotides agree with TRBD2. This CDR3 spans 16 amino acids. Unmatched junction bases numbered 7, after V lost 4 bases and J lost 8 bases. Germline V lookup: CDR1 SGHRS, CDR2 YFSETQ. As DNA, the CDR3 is TGCGCCAGCAGCACGGGACTAGCGGGGGGGCCTGGTACGCAGTATTTT. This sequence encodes CASSTGLAGGPGTQYF.

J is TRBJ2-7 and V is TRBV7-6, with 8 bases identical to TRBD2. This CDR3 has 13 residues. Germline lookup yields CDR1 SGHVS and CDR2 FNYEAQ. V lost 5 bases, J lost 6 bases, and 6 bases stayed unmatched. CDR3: CASSAGLAAEQYV. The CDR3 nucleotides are TGTGCCAGCAGCGCCGGACTAGCAGCCGAGCAGTACGTC.

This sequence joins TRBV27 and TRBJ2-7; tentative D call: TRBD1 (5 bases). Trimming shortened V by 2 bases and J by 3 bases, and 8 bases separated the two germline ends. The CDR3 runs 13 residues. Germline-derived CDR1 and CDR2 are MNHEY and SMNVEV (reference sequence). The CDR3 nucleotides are TGTGCCAGCAGTTTAGGGGCCGGCTACGAGCAGTACGTC. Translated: CASSLGAGYEQYV.

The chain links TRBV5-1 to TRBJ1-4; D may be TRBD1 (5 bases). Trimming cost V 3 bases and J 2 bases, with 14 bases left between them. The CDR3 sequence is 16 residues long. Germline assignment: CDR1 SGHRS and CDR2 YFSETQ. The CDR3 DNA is TGCGCCAGCAGCTGGAAAGGGGATAGGACTAATGAAAAACTGTTTTTT. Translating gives CASSWKGDRTNEKLFF.

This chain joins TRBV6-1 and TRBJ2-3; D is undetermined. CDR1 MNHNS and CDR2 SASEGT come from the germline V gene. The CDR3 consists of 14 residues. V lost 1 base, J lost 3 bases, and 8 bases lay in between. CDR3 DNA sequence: TGTGCCAGCAGTGAAGAACGGGTTACAGATACGCAGTATTTT. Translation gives CASSEERVTDTQYF.

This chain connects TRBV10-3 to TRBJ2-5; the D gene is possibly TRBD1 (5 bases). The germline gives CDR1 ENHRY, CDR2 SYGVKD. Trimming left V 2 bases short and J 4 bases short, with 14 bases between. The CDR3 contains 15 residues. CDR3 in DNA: TGTGCCATCAGTGAGACTGTATCTCAGGGAGAGACCCAGTACTTC. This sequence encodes CAISETVSQGETQYF.

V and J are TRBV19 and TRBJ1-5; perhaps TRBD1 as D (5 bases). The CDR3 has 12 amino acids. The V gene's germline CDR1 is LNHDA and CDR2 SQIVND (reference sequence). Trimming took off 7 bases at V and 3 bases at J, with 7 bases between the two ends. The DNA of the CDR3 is TGTGCCAGTACGACAGACAATCAGCCCCAGCATTTT. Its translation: CASTTDNQPQHF. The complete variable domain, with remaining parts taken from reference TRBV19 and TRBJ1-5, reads DGGITQSPKYLFRKEGQNVTLSCEQNLNHDAMYWYRQDPGQGLRLIYYSQIVNDFQKGDIAEGYSVSREKKESFPLTVTSAQKNPTAFYLCASTTDNQPQHFGDGTRLSIL.

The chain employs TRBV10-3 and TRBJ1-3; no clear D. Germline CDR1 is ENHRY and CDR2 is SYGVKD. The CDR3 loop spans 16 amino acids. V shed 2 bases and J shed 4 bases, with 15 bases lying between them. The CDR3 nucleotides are TGTGCCATCAGTGAGGAGGAGTTCCCTGGGGGAAACACCATATATTTT. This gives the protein CAISEEEFPGGNTIYF.

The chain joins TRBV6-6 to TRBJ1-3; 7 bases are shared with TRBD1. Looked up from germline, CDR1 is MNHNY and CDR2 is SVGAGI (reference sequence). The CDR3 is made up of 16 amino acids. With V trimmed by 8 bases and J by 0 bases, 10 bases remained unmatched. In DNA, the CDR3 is TGTGCCAGCTGTTTGGGACAGCGGGCCTCTGGAAACACCATATATTTT. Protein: CASCLGQRASGNTIYF.

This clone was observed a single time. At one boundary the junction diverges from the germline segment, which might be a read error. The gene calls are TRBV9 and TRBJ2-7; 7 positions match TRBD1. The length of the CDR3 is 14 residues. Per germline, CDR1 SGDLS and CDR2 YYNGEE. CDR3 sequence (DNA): TGTGCCAACAGCGTAAGAACTACAGGGGCCCCTATCATCTTC. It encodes CANSVRTTGAPIIF.

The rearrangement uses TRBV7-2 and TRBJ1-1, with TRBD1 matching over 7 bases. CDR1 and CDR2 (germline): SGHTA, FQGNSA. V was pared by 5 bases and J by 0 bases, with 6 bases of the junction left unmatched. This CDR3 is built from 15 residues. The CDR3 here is CASSPQGLVNTEAFF. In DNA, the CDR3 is TGTGCCAGCAGCCCACAGGGGTTGGTGAACACTGAAGCTTTCTTT.

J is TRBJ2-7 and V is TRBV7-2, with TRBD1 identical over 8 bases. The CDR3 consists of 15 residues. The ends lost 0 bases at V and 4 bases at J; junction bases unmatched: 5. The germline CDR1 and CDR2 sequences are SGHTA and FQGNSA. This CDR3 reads CASSLARTGSYEQYF. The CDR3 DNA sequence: TGTGCCAGCAGCTTAGCCCGGACAGGGTCGTACGAGCAGTACTTC.

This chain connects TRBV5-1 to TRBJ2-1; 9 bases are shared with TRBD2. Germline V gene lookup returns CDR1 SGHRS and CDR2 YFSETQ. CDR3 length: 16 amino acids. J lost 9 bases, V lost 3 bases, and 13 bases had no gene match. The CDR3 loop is CASSYERLAAQGEQFF. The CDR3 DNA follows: TGCGCCAGCAGCTACGAACGACTAGCGGCGCAAGGTGAGCAGTTCTTC. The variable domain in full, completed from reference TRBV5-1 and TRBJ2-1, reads KAGVTQTPRYLIKTRGQQVTLSCSPISGHRSVSWYQQTPGQGLQFLFEYFSETQRNKGNFPGRFSGRQFSNSRSEMNVSTLELGDSALYLCASSYERLAAQGEQFFGPGTRLTVL.

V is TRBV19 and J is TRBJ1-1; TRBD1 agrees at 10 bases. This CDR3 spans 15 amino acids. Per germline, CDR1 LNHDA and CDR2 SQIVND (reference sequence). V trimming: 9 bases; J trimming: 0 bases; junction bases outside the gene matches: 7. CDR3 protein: CASDRGPTLNTEAFF. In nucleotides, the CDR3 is TGTGCCAGCGACAGGGGGCCGACCTTGAACACTGAAGCTTTCTTT.

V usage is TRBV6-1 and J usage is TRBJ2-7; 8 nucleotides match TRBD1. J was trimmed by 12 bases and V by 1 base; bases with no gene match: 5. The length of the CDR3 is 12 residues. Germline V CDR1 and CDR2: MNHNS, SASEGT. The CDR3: CASSEVLRGPYF. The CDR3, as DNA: TGTGCCAGCAGTGAAGTTCTCAGGGGGCCGTACTTC.

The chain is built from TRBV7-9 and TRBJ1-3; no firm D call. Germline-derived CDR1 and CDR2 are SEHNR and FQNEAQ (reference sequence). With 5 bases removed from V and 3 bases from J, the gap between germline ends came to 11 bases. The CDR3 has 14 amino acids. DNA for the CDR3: TGTGCCAGCAGCCCCCCGGGGTTTGGAAACACCATATATTTT. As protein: CASSPPGFGNTIYF. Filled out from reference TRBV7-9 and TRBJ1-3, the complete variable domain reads DTGVSQNPRHKITKRGQNVTFRCDPISEHNRLYWYRQTLGQGPEFLTYFQNEAQLEKSRLLSDRFSAERPKGSFSTLEIQRTEQGDSAMYLCASSPPGFGNTIYFGEGSWLTVV.

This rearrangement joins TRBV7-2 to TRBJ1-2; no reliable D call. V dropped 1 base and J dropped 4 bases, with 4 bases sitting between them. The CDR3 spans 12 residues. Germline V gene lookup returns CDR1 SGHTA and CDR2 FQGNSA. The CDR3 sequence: CASSLVLYGYTF. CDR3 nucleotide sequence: TGTGCCAGCAGCTTAGTTCTCTATGGCTACACCTTC.

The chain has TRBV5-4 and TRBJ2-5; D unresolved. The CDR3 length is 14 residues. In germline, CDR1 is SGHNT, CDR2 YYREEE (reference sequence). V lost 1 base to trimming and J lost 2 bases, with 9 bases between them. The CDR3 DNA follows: TGTGCCAGCAGCTTGCGACAATTACAAGAGACCCAGTACTTC. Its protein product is CASSLRQLQETQYF.

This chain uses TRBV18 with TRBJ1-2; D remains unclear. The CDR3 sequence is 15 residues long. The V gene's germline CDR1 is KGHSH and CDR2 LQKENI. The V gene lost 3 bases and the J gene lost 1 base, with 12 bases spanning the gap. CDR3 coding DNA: TGTGCCAGCTCACCGGTGAGGGTTGGTAACTATGGCTACACCTTC. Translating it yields CASSPVRVGNYGYTF.

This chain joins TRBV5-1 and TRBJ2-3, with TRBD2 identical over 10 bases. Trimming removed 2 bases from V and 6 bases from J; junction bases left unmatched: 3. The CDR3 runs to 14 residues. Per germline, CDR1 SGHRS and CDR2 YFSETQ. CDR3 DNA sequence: TGCGCCAGCAGCTTACTAGCGGGAACCGATACGCAGTATTTT. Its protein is CASSLLAGTDTQYF.

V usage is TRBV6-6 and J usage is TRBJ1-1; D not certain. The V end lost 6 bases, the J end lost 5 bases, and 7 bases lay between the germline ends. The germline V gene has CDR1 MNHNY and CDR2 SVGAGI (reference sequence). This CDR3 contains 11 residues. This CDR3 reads CASRRYTEAFF. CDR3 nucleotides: TGTGCCAGCAGGAGGTATACTGAAGCTTTCTTT.